A selection of T cell receptor beta chains follows, all from one sample in a study of blood T cell repertoires in COVID-19. The assay was immunoSEQ multiplex PCR, and TCRdb's table has in-frame clones only and misses some. The sample contains more than 400,000 clones, about nine tenths of which appear only once. The sequenced material came from PBMCs or T cells enriched from blood (not recorded which). The receptors were sampled from a man aged 18 to 30 who had recovered from COVID-19. Each CDR3 is given with its conserved first and last residue. A D gene is named only where the DNA matches it firmly. The size field is filled for only some rows; it gives once, few, many or a size class.

cdr3_aa cdr3_nt v_call clone_size j_call d_call
CASRDRNYEQYF TGTGCCAGCCGGGACAGAAACTACGAGCAGTACTTC TRBV28 . TRBJ2-7 TRBD1
CASTTPRQGAVYGYTF TGTGCCAGCACCACGCCCCGGCAGGGGGCGGTCTATGGCTACACCTTC TRBV28 . TRBJ1-2 TRBD1
CASSQIIQQPDSPLHF TGCGCCAGCAGCCAAATCATACAGCAACCTGATTCACCCCTCCACTTT TRBV4-1 . TRBJ1-6 .
CASSDRNSPLHF TGTGCCAGCAGTGACAGAAATTCACCCCTCCACTTT TRBV2 . TRBJ1-6 .
CASSVAGTEQETQYF TGTGCCAGCAGCGTTGCCGGGACAGAGCAAGAGACCCAGTACTTC TRBV9 . TRBJ2-5 TRBD1
CASRGQGADTQYF TGTGCCAGCAGGGGACAGGGTGCCGATACGCAGTATTTT TRBV2 once TRBJ2-3 TRBD1
CASSYSNGGNIQYF TGTGCCAGCAGTTACTCGAACGGGGGGAACATTCAGTACTTC TRBV6-2/TRBV6-3 . TRBJ2-4 TRBD2
CASSLVSAVSYEQYF TGTGCCAGCAGCTTAGTTTCAGCGGTCTCCTACGAGCAGTACTTC TRBV7-9 once TRBJ2-7 .
CASSPVGQGADQPQHF TGTGCCAGCTCACCTGTTGGACAGGGGGCTGATCAGCCCCAGCATTTT TRBV18 . TRBJ1-5 TRBD1
CASSLSSYSNQPQHF TGTGCCAGCAGTTTATCTAGTTATAGCAATCAGCCCCAGCATTTT TRBV27 once TRBJ1-5 .
CASSAEGLAKNIQYF TGTGCCAGCAGCGCCGAGGGACTAGCCAAAAACATTCAGTACTTC TRBV9 many TRBJ2-4 .